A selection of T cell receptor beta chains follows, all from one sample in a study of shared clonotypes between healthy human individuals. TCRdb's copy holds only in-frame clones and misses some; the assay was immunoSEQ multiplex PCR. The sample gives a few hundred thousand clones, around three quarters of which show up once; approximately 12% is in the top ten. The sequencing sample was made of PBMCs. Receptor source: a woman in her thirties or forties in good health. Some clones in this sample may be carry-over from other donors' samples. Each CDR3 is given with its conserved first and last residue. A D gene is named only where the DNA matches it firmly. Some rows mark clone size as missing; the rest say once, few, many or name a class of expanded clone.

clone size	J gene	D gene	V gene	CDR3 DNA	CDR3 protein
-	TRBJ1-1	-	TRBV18	TGTGCCAGCTCACCGGGGCGAACGAACACTGAAGCTTTCTTT	CASSPGRTNTEAFF
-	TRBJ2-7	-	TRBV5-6	TGTGCCAGCAGCTTGGGGGCAGGGGACTACGAGCAGTACTTC	CASSLGAGDYEQYF
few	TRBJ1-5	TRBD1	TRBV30	TGTGCCTGGGGGGACAGGGTTGACCAGCCCCAGCATTTT	CAWGDRVDQPQHF
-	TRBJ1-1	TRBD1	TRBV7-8	TGTGCCAGCAGTTCAAACAGGGGATGGAACACTGAAGCTTTCTTT	CASSSNRGWNTEAFF
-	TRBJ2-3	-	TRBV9	TGTGCCAGCAGCACGCGTGTCGCAGATACGCAGTATTTT	CASSTRVADTQYF
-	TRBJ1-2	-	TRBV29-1	TGCAGCGTTGTCCGGACATCTTCCGGCTACACCTTC	CSVVRTSSGYTF
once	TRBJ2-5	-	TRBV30	TGTGCTGCTCCGGGGCTAGTTCGGGAGACCCAGTACTTC	CAAPGLVRETQYF
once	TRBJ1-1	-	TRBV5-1	TGCGCCAGCAGTTTCTCAGAGGCCACTGAAGCTTTCTTT	CASSFSEATEAFF
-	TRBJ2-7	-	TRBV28	TGTGCCAGTAAGGTGGGATTCGGGTACGAGCAGTACTTC	CASKVGFGYEQYF
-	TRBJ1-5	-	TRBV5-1	TGCGCCAGCAGCTTGGGTGGGACCGGTGGCGGTGAGCCCCAGCATTTT	CASSLGGTGGGEPQHF
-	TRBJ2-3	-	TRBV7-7	TGTGCCAGCAGCTTAGCGCGGGGCGATACGCAGTATTTT	CASSLARGDTQYF
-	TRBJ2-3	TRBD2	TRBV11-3	TGTGCCAGCAGCCCCGGGACTAGCGGACCCACAGATACGCAGTATTTT	CASSPGTSGPTDTQYF
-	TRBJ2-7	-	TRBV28	TGTGCCAGCACCTCCCGGTGGGGCCCCCGTGTCCACGAGCAGTACTTC	CASTSRWGPRVHEQYF
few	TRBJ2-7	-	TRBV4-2	TGTGCCAGCAGCCCTGGGGGAGACCTCTACGAGCAGTACTTC	CASSPGGDLYEQYF
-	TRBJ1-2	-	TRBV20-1	TGCAGTGCGGGGGAACCCTATGGCTACACCTTC	CSAGEPYGYTF
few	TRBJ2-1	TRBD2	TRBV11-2	TGTGCCAGCAGCGTCACTAGCGGGAGTTACAATGAGCAGTTCTTC	CASSVTSGSYNEQFF
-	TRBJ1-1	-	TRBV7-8	TGTGCCAGCAGCCCGCCAGGAGGGGCGAACACTGAAGCTTTCTTT	CASSPPGGANTEAFF
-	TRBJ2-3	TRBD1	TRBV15	TGTGCCTTAGGGGCAGACAGGGGGCTCACAGATACGCAGTATTTT	CALGADRGLTDTQYF
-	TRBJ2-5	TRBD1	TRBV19	TGTGCCAGTAGTATATCCGGGACAGAGCAAGAGACCCAGTACTTC	CASSISGTEQETQYF